Below, one TCR beta chain is given with its context. The antigen remains unidentified. Per donor, a minimum of one pre-ART and a minimum of two post-ART PBMC samples were available. The run of the v3.0 immunoSEQ assay was at survey level. What sequencing targeted per sample was roughly 40,000-50,000 T-cell genomes. The table came from immunoSEQ multiplex PCR; TCRdb's copy has only in-frame clones and leaves some out. The repertoire consists of tens of thousands of clones, with around 79% occurring once and the leading ten covering approximately 6.5%. This record belongs to a study of long-term antiretroviral therapy in people with HIV. Points from the study as a whole: Post-ART, diversity grew, though it stayed under transplant donor control levels. Against controls, HIV repertoires showed narrower ranges of CDR3 length.

The trim removed 5 bases at V and 13 bases at J, leaving 18 bases unmatched. The germline CDR1 and CDR2 sequences are ENHRY and SYGVKD. The CDR3 contains 18 residues. The chain joins TRBV10-3 to TRBJ2-2; 14 bases align to TRBD2. Sequenced material: unsorted PBMCs, taken 0.6 years after starting antiretroviral therapy. The TCR comes from a man younger than 35 with HIV. In DNA form, the CDR3 reads TGTGCCATCAGTAACACCGGGACTAGCGGGAGTAGCACCGGCGCGCTGTTTTTT. As protein: CAISNTGTSGSSTGALFF.